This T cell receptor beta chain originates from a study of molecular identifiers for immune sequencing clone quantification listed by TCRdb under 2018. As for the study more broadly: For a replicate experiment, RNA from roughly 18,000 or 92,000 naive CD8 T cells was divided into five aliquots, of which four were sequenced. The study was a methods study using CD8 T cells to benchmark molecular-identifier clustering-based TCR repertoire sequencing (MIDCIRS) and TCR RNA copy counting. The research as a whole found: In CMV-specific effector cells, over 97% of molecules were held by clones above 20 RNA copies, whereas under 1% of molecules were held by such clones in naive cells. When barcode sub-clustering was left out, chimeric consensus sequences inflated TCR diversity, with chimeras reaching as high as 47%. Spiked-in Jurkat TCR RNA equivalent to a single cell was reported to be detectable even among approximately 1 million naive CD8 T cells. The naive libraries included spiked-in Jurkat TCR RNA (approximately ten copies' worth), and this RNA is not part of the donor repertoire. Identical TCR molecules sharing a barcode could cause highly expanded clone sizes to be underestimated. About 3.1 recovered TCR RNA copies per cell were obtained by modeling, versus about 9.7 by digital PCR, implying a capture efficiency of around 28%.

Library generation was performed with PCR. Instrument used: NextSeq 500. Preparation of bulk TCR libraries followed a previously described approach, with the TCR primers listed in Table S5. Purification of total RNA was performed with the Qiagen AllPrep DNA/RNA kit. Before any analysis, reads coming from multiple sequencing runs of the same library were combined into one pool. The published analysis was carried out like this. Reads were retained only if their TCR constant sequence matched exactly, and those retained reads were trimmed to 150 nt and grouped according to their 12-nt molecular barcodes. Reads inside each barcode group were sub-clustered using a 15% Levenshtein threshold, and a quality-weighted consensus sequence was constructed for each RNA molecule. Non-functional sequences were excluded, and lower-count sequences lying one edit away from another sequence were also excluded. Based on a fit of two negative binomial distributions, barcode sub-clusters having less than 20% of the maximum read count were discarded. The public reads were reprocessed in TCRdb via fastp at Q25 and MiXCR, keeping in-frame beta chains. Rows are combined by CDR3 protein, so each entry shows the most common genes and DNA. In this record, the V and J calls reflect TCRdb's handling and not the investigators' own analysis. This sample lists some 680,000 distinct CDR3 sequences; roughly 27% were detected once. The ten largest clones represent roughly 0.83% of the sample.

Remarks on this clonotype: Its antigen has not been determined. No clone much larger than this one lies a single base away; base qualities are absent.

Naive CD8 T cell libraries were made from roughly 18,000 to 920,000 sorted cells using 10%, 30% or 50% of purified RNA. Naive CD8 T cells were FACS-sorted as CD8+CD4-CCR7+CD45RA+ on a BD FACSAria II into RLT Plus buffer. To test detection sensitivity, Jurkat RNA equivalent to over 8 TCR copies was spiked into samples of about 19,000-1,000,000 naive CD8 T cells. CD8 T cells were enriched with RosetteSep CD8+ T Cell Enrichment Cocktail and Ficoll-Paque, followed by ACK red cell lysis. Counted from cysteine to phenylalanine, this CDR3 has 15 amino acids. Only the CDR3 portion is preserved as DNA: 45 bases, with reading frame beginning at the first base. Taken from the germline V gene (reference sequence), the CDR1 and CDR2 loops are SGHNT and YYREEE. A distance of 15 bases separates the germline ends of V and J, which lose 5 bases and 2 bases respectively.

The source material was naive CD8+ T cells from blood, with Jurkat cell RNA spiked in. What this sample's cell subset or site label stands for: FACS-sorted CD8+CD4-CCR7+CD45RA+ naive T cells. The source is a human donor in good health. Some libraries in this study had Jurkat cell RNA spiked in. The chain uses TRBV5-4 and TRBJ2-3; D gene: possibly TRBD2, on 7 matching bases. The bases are TGTGCCAGCAGTTTCGGGGAGGGACACACAGATACGCAGTATTTT. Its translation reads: CASSFGEGHTDTQYF.